These 24 T cell receptor beta chains were sequenced from one sample in a study of T-cell memory formation after mild COVID-19. TCRdb redid the calling of the 5' RACE reads with MiXCR, one entry per CDR3 protein. Altogether roughly 150,000 distinct CDR3 sequences are present, roughly 15% being singletons, with the ten largest covering less than 15%. The sequenced sample consisted of PBMCs or a T cell subset sorted from them (not recorded which). These receptors originate from an adult woman who had mild COVID-19 (a few samples of this study predate the infection). Cell type and time point are not known.

The gene calls are TRBV18 and TRBJ2-7, with unresolved D. Trimming took off 5 bases at V and 4 bases at J, with 12 bases between the two ends. There are 13 residues in the CDR3. In germline, CDR1 is KGHSH, CDR2 LQKENI. The CDR3 nucleotides read TGTGCCAGCTCATCGGATGGCCTTTACGAGCAGTACTTC. The encoded protein is CASSSDGLYEQYF.

The chain recombines TRBV7-3 with TRBJ1-2, with D perhaps matching TRBD1 (5 bases). This CDR3 comprises 17 residues. V lost 1 base, J lost 4 bases, and 19 bases lay in between. CDR1 and CDR2 from the germline V gene are SGHTA and FQGTGA. The DNA of the CDR3 is TGTGCCAGCAGCTTAAGTTTCGGCGGGGACCTCGGCTATGGCTACACCTTC. This translates into CASSLSFGGDLGYGYTF.

The chain employs TRBV12-3 or TRBV12-4 and TRBJ1-3; D not resolved. The CDR3 consists of 16 residues. With 2 bases removed from V and 0 bases from J, the gap between germline ends came to 11 bases. The CDR3 reads CASSLPVPYSGNTIYF. The DNA for the CDR3 is TGTGCCAGCAGTTTACCGGTTCCCTACTCTGGAAACACCATATATTTT.

This clonotype has a count of ten or more. The J gene is TRBJ2-2, the V gene TRBV2; D call uncertain. Trimming removed 1 base from V and 3 bases from J, with 3 bases in between. The V gene's germline CDR1 is SNHLY and CDR2 FYNNEI. This CDR3 has 13 amino acids. CDR3 in amino acids: CASSEVDTGELFF. As DNA, the CDR3 is TGTGCCAGCAGTGAAGTGGACACCGGGGAGCTGTTTTTT.

This rearrangement joins TRBV4-3 to TRBJ1-2, with D perhaps matching TRBD1 (5 bases). This CDR3 has 14 residues. Germline V gene sequence: CDR1 LGHNA, CDR2 YSLEER. The V and J ends lost 0 bases and 8 bases respectively, with 13 bases between them. The CDR3 sequence is CASSQDLGAAGYTF. The CDR3 coding sequence is TGCGCCAGCAGCCAAGATCTTGGGGCTGCGGGCTACACCTTC.

This clonotype was counted between two and nine times. The rearrangement joins TRBV5-1 to TRBJ2-3; 8 bases line up with TRBD1. V gave up 2 bases and J gave up 4 bases; unmatched junction bases: 6. CDR1 is SGHRS, CDR2 YFSETQ, per germline. The CDR3 runs 15 residues. This CDR3 is CASSFGQGAADTQYF. The DNA of the CDR3 is TGCGCCAGCAGCTTCGGGCAGGGGGCGGCAGATACGCAGTATTTT. Combining the CDR3 with reference TRBV5-1 and TRBJ2-3 gives the whole variable domain KAGVTQTPRYLIKTRGQQVTLSCSPISGHRSVSWYQQTPGQGLQFLFEYFSETQRNKGNFPGRFSGRQFSNSRSEMNVSTLELGDSALYLCASSFGQGAADTQYFGPGTRLTVL.

This clonotype was detected a few times. The J gene is TRBJ1-5, the V gene TRBV7-9; D remains ambiguous. Trimming pared 7 bases from V and 0 bases from J, leaving 7 bases between. The CDR3 contains 13 residues. The germline V gene has CDR1 SEHNR and CDR2 FQNEAQ (reference sequence). CDR3 nucleotide sequence: TGTGCCAGCACAGGTTATAGCAATCAGCCCCAGCATTTT. Translated: CASTGYSNQPQHF.

This clonotype was detected a few times. J is TRBJ2-3 and V is TRBV4-2; TRBD2 aligns across 7 bases. In germline, CDR1 is LGHNA, CDR2 YNFKEQ. The CDR3 is made up of 17 amino acids. V dropped 1 base and J dropped 2; count of bases not matched to a gene: 9. The CDR3 spells CASSQATASGNTDTQYF. The CDR3 coding sequence is TGTGCCAGCAGCCAAGCAACGGCTAGCGGAAACACAGATACGCAGTATTTT.

This clonotype was observed many times. V and J are TRBV19 and TRBJ1-6; 8 bases fit TRBD1. This CDR3 has 15 amino acids. With 0 bases clipped from V and 11 bases from J, the junction kept 6 bases outside the gene matches. Germline V CDR1 and CDR2: LNHDA, SQIVND (reference sequence). DNA for the CDR3: TGTGCCAGTAGTATAGATGGGACAGGTCCTCCACCCCTCCACTTT. Translating gives CASSIDGTGPPPLHF.

This chain connects TRBV6-5 to TRBJ2-1; 7 bases are shared with TRBD2. V was pared by 5 bases and J by 4 bases, with 11 bases of the junction left unmatched. This CDR3 region has 16 residues. Germline V gene data show CDR1 as MNHEY and CDR2 as SVGAGI. This CDR3 reads CASSAGIRGGYNEQFF. CDR3 nucleotide sequence: TGTGCCAGCAGTGCCGGTATACGCGGGGGTTACAATGAGCAGTTCTTC.

V gene TRBV6-5 combines with J gene TRBJ1-2; 8 positions match TRBD1. The CDR3 runs to 14 residues. Germline-derived CDR1 and CDR2 are MNHEY and SVGAGI. The ends lost 2 bases at V and 4 bases at J; junction bases unmatched: 3. The CDR3 loop is CASSYGQGAYGYTF. CDR3 nucleotide sequence: TGTGCCAGCAGTTACGGACAGGGCGCCTATGGCTACACCTTC.

This clonotype was counted between two and nine times. The V and J genes are TRBV6-5 and TRBJ1-2; TRBD1 is a possible D gene (6 bases). This CDR3 has 16 amino acids. Trimming shortened V by 0 bases and J by 3 bases, and 14 bases separated the two germline ends. Germline lookup yields CDR1 MNHEY and CDR2 SVGAGI. Here the CDR3 DNA reads TGTGCCAGCAGTTACTCGATTGTCAGGGGTGACTATGGCTACACCTTC. This translates into CASSYSIVRGDYGYTF.

The rearrangement joins TRBV29-1 to TRBJ1-2, with D possibly matching TRBD1 (5 bases). Germline loops: CDR1 SQVTM, CDR2 ANQGSEA. Trimming removed 3 bases from V and 2 bases from J, with 10 bases in between. The CDR3 spans 13 residues. The CDR3 loop reads CSVESGGNYGYTF. For the CDR3, the DNA is TGCAGCGTTGAGTCGGGGGGGAACTATGGCTACACCTTC.

The rearrangement links TRBV6-2 or TRBV6-3 to TRBJ2-6, with 9 bases identical to TRBD1. There are 19 residues in the CDR3. Germline CDR1 is MNHEY and CDR2 is SVGEGT. The trim removed 2 bases at V and 2 bases at J, leaving 10 bases unmatched. CDR3 amino acids: CASSYPTGTGKTGANVLTF. CDR3 in DNA: TGTGCCAGCAGTTACCCTACCGGGACAGGGAAGACTGGGGCCAACGTCCTGACTTTC.

The genes are TRBV6-5 and TRBJ2-1; the D is unclear. This CDR3 is 16 amino acids long. The germline CDR1 and CDR2 sequences are MNHEY and SVGAGI. Deletions cut 0 bases from V and 4 bases from J, with 13 bases between. CDR3 protein: CASSYSSQPPYNEQFF. CDR3 DNA sequence: TGTGCCAGCAGTTACTCCTCCCAGCCCCCTTACAATGAGCAGTTCTTC.

The chain has TRBV16 and TRBJ1-1; D ambiguous. In germline, CDR1 is KGHSY, CDR2 FQNENV. The CDR3 extends over 14 amino acids. Trimming shortened V by 3 bases and J by 0 bases, and 8 bases separated the two germline ends. The CDR3 sequence: CASSHVRVNTEAFF. The CDR3 DNA reads TGTGCCAGCAGCCATGTGCGGGTGAACACTGAAGCTTTCTTT.

This clonotype occurred a few times. The rearrangement links TRBV11-1 to TRBJ2-5; either TRBD1 or TRBD2 may fit D (6 bases each). The CDR3 is 15 residues long. V gave up 5 bases and J gave up 5 bases, with 18 bases separating them. Per the germline V gene, CDR1 is SGHAT and CDR2 is FQDESV (reference sequence). The DNA for the CDR3 is TGTGCCAGCAGCACATGGGGGCAAGGGACTGAGACCCAGTACTTC. This codes for CASSTWGQGTETQYF. The whole variable domain, filled in from reference TRBV11-1 and TRBJ2-5, reads EAEVAQSPRYKITEKSQAVAFWCDPISGHATLYWYRQILGQGPELLVQFQDESVVDDSQLPKDRFSAERLKGVDSTLKIQPAELGDSAMYLCASSTWGQGTETQYFGPGTRLLVL.

V and J are TRBV4-1 and TRBJ2-1, with D possibly being TRBD2 (5 bases). Germline V gene lookup returns CDR1 MGHRA and CDR2 YSYEKL. The CDR3 is made up of 17 amino acids. The V and J ends lost 4 bases and 0 bases respectively, with 16 bases between them. CDR3 amino acids: CASSPNEGSSSYNEQFF. CDR3 coding DNA: TGCGCCAGCAGCCCCAACGAGGGTTCGAGCTCCTACAATGAGCAGTTCTTC.

The chain carries TRBV5-1 and TRBJ2-3, with D possibly being TRBD1 (6 bases). The length of the CDR3 is 13 residues. The ends were cut back, 0 bases at V and 6 bases at J, with 8 bases in the middle. Germline V gene lookup returns CDR1 SGHRS and CDR2 YFSETQ. The CDR3 spells CASSLGTDDTQYF. The CDR3 DNA sequence: TGCGCCAGCAGCTTGGGGACAGACGATACGCAGTATTTT.

V is TRBV6-6 and J is TRBJ2-1; D unresolved. The CDR3 loop spans 12 amino acids. Trimming removed 5 bases from V and 7 bases from J, with 9 bases in between. CDR1 and CDR2 (germline): MNHNY, SVGAGI (reference sequence). CDR3 residues: CASSPSDNEQFF. The CDR3, as DNA: TGTGCCAGCAGTCCCTCTGATAATGAGCAGTTCTTC.

Many counts were recorded for this clonotype. The chain recombines TRBV7-2 with TRBJ2-3; 7 positions match TRBD1. The CDR3 is 15 amino acids. Germline assignment: CDR1 SGHTA and CDR2 FQGNSA. Trimming removed 6 bases from V and 3 bases from J; junction bases left unmatched: 9. The CDR3 loop reads CASSATPRGTDTQYF. The CDR3 DNA sequence: TGTGCCAGCAGTGCAACGCCCAGGGGGACAGATACGCAGTATTTT. The whole variable domain, remainder taken from reference TRBV7-2 and TRBJ2-3, is GAGVSQSPSNKVTEKGKDVELRCDPISGHTALYWYRQSLGQGLEFLIYFQGNSAPDKSGLPSDRFSAERTGGSVSTLTIQRTQQEDSAVYLCASSATPRGTDTQYFGPGTRLTVL.

The chain couples TRBV25-1 to TRBJ2-7, with 10 bases matching TRBD1. V lost 2 bases and J lost 3; bases outside the gene matches: 10. The germline V gene encodes CDR1 MGHDK and CDR2 SYGVNS. This CDR3 comprises 17 residues. DNA for the CDR3: TGTGCCAGCAGTGAAGGGCGAATGACAGGGGGCAGCTACGAGCAGTACTTC. Its translation is CASSEGRMTGGSYEQYF.

This rearrangement joins TRBV5-1 to TRBJ2-7; TRBD1 is a possible D gene (6 bases). CDR3 length equals 13 residues. The germline CDR1 and CDR2 sequences are SGHRS and YFSETQ. V was clipped by 3 bases and J by 3 bases, with 10 bases between them. The CDR3 DNA sequence: TGCGCCAGCAGCTCCGGACAGCACTACGAGCAGTACTTC. It codes for CASSSGQHYEQYF.

This chain joins TRBV5-1 and TRBJ1-1; D is possibly TRBD1 (6 bases). Between the trimmed V and J ends, which lost 4 bases and 1 base, there was a span of 11 bases. Per the germline V gene, CDR1 is SGHRS and CDR2 is YFSETQ. The CDR3 covers 14 residues. For the CDR3, the DNA is TGCGCCAGCAGCGTGACGACAGGGAACACTGAAGCTTTCTTT. Protein sequence: CASSVTTGNTEAFF.